The entry that follows covers one T cell receptor (beta chain) sequence. This receptor's antigen is unknown. Base qualities are missing; no much larger clone stands one base away. This sample is part of a study of blood T cell repertoires in COVID-19 (dated by TCRdb to the early 2020s). In terms of the full investigation: Samples covering the acute and convalescent phases of COVID-19 were provided by collaborators in the United States, Italy and Spain. The prospective study material was composed of cDNA or gDNA derived from T cells, B-cell-depleted T cells, or PBMCs. Deeply sampled blood TCRbeta repertoires from subjects exposed to, actively infected with, or recovered from COVID-19 were included in the dataset. The repertoires were made available in a free public database intended to serve as a resource for research on the immune response to SARS-CoV-2. The samples were drawn from two sources: the first 160 participants of the ongoing ImmuneRACE study, and 950 to 1,500 subjects contributed by 6 global collaborators. A de-identified subject ID, COVID-19 status, age in years and sex were almost always included in the sample metadata. Where available, HLA class I and class II types were obtained from metadata supplied by the sample provider rather than from assay-based typing.

CDR1 is given as SGHRS and CDR2 as YFSETQ, both from the germline V gene. The CDR3 holds 17 amino acids from the cysteine to the phenylalanine. The entry retains the CDR3 DNA only, 51 bases that are in frame from base 1. After removal of 0 bases from V and 0 bases from J, the junction retains 5 bases not matched to a gene. On the study overall, not on this receptor specifically: Clinical and demographic metadata were provided uncurated, with the amount varying by source and participant.

Participants in the prospective study were enrolled through a virtual design, were aged roughly 18 to 90 years, and lived in 24 United States geographic areas. Cohort assignment in the prospective study relied on participant-reported clinical history from a screening survey and a study questionnaire. Recovered participants in ImmuneRACE Cohort 3 were defined as having two consecutive negative NP/OP PCR tests, clearance from a healthcare professional, or resolution of symptoms. In the prospective study, mobile phlebotomists collected whole blood, serum and a nasopharyngeal or oropharyngeal swab from each participant. Over a roughly 2-month period, participants in the prospective study had the option of providing additional blood draws and questionnaires. Prospective study blood samples were shipped either frozen or at room temperature before DNA extraction. TCRbeta CDR3 regions were amplified from genomic DNA by means of the immunoSEQ Assay, a bias-controlled multiplex PCR. The original pipeline was this. Within the assay, amplification of reference gene primers was used to estimate how many nucleated cells each sample contained. To quantify the absolute abundance of each unique TCRbeta CDR3 rearrangement, sequence reads were collapsed and filtered. For each sample, productive Simpson clonality was calculated as the square root of Simpson's diversity index across productive rearrangements. The table comes from immuneACCESS by way of TCRdb, which keeps in-frame sequences with V and J called. Part of the clones is missing from these tables; in studies checked, under half for an unresolved V gene and the rest for unknown reasons. The V and J calls and the clone size are those of that table, but D and trimming were determined from the DNA. The sample yields 200,000 to 300,000 clones; around 89% were counted once. The ten biggest clones cover roughly 9% of the sample.

The sequence joins TRBV5-1 to TRBJ2-3, and 9 bases in between align with TRBD2. The receptor was isolated from a man aged 40-49 years who had recovered from COVID-19. The source material was PBMCs or T cells enriched from blood (not recorded which). The CDR3 has the sequence CASSLVAGGPSTDTQYF. The DNA reads as follows: TGCGCCAGCAGCTTGGTGGCGGGGGGGCCTAGCACAGATACGCAGTATTTT.